Listed below are T cell receptor beta chains from one sample, sequenced in a study of CD8 T cells in ankylosing spondylitis. Via MiXCR, TCRdb re-called the 5' RACE reads, giving one row per CDR3 protein. The sample contains some 95,000 distinct CDR3 sequences, about 8.1% of which appear only once. Sequencing used blood, either unsorted or a sorted T cell fraction (not recorded which). These receptors all come from a male donor with ankylosing spondylitis or in good health (not recorded which). The CDR3 runs from the conserved cysteine through the conserved F or W. Each record gives: CDR3 protein, CDR3 DNA, V gene, D gene, J gene, clone size. D genes are given only for firm matches. Some rows have no size entry. The others give once, few or many, or a class for an expanded clone.

cdr3_aa: CASSQQEYQETQYF
cdr3_nt: TGTGCCAGCAGCCAACAGGAGTACCAAGAGACCCAGTACTTC
v_call: TRBV5-5
d_call: -
j_call: TRBJ2-5
clone_size: medium-sized

cdr3_aa: CASGPRQGGNSPLHF
cdr3_nt: TGTGCCAGTGGGCCCCGACAGGGGGGAAATTCACCCCTCCACTTT
v_call: TRBV11-2
d_call: TRBD1
j_call: TRBJ1-6
clone_size: many

cdr3_aa: CSVDGSQTQYF
cdr3_nt: TGCAGCGTTGACGGGAGTCAGACCCAGTACTTC
v_call: TRBV29-1
d_call: -
j_call: TRBJ2-5
clone_size: many

cdr3_aa: CATRGLAGATDTQYF
cdr3_nt: TGTGCCACCAGGGGACTAGCGGGGGCCACAGATACGCAGTATTTT
v_call: TRBV24-1
d_call: TRBD2
j_call: TRBJ2-3
clone_size: -

cdr3_aa: CASRIQGETNTEAFF
cdr3_nt: TGCGCCAGCAGGATACAGGGGGAAACGAACACTGAAGCTTTCTTT
v_call: TRBV5-1
d_call: TRBD1
j_call: TRBJ1-1
clone_size: many

cdr3_aa: CASSLGGGSSSYEQYF
cdr3_nt: TGTGCCAGCAGCTTAGGAGGCGGGTCCAGCTCCTACGAGCAGTACTTC
v_call: TRBV7-2
d_call: -
j_call: TRBJ2-7
clone_size: many

cdr3_aa: CASSAWTSGGYNEQFF
cdr3_nt: TGTGCCAGCAGTGCCTGGACTAGCGGGGGGTACAATGAGCAGTTCTTC
v_call: TRBV12-3/TRBV12-4
d_call: TRBD2
j_call: TRBJ2-1
clone_size: many

cdr3_aa: CASSPRAPETQYF
cdr3_nt: TGTGCCAGCAGCCCTAGGGCCCCCGAGACCCAGTACTTC
v_call: TRBV4-2
d_call: -
j_call: TRBJ2-5
clone_size: -

cdr3_aa: CASSVDSGTGDYEQYF
cdr3_nt: TGTGCCAGCAGCGTAGATTCCGGGACAGGGGATTACGAGCAGTACTTC
v_call: TRBV9
d_call: TRBD1
j_call: TRBJ2-7
clone_size: many

cdr3_aa: CASRGTGDQETQYF
cdr3_nt: TGCGCCAGCAGAGGGACAGGGGACCAAGAGACCCAGTACTTC
v_call: TRBV10-1
d_call: TRBD1
j_call: TRBJ2-5
clone_size: few

cdr3_aa: CASSSGRANTEAFF
cdr3_nt: TGCGCCAGCAGCTCCGGTCGGGCGAACACTGAAGCTTTCTTT
v_call: TRBV5-1
d_call: -
j_call: TRBJ1-1
clone_size: many

cdr3_aa: CAGALTSNQPQHF
cdr3_nt: TGTGCCGGGGCTCTGACTAGCAATCAGCCCCAGCATTTT
v_call: TRBV12-3/TRBV12-4
d_call: -
j_call: TRBJ1-5
clone_size: many

cdr3_aa: CASSLVSSVGQPQHF
cdr3_nt: TGTGCCAGCAGCTTAGTTTCCTCGGTCGGTCAGCCCCAGCATTTT
v_call: TRBV7-2
d_call: -
j_call: TRBJ1-5
clone_size: many

cdr3_aa: CASSLSEVQETQYF
cdr3_nt: TGTGCCAGCAGTTTATCTGAGGTGCAAGAGACCCAGTACTTC
v_call: TRBV28
d_call: -
j_call: TRBJ2-5
clone_size: many

cdr3_aa: CASSIDNRGTYEQYF
cdr3_nt: TGTGCCAGTAGTATAGACAACAGGGGAACCTACGAGCAGTACTTC
v_call: TRBV19
d_call: TRBD1
j_call: TRBJ2-7
clone_size: few

cdr3_aa: CASSRGPLRGNTIYF
cdr3_nt: TGTGCCAGCAGCCGGGGACCTTTGAGAGGAAACACCATATATTTT
v_call: TRBV7-2
d_call: -
j_call: TRBJ1-3
clone_size: few

cdr3_aa: CASSMGPLTDTQYF
cdr3_nt: TGTGCCAGCAGCATGGGACCGCTGACAGATACGCAGTATTTT
v_call: TRBV11-2
d_call: -
j_call: TRBJ2-3
clone_size: few

cdr3_aa: CASSRRTGNYEQYF
cdr3_nt: TGTGCCAGCAGCAGGAGGACAGGGAACTACGAGCAGTACTTC
v_call: TRBV21-1
d_call: -
j_call: TRBJ2-7
clone_size: many

cdr3_aa: CASSKDTSNSSHSDTQYF
cdr3_nt: TGTGCCAGCAGCAAAGACACGAGCAACAGCAGTCATTCAGATACGCAGTATTTT
v_call: TRBV21-1
d_call: -
j_call: TRBJ2-3
clone_size: many

cdr3_aa: CSARRGIGGGSSTDTQYF
cdr3_nt: TGCAGTGCTAGACGGGGTATCGGCGGGGGGAGTAGCACAGATACGCAGTATTTT
v_call: TRBV20-1
d_call: TRBD2
j_call: TRBJ2-3
clone_size: -

cdr3_aa: CSAREISTDTQYF
cdr3_nt: TGCAGTGCTAGAGAAATTAGCACAGATACGCAGTATTTT
v_call: TRBV20-1
d_call: -
j_call: TRBJ2-3
clone_size: many

cdr3_aa: CASSPVRGRNTEAFF
cdr3_nt: TGTGCCAGCAGTCCCGTAAGGGGACGGAACACTGAAGCTTTCTTT
v_call: TRBV28
d_call: -
j_call: TRBJ1-1
clone_size: few

cdr3_aa: CAIMVGEGPNTGELFF
cdr3_nt: TGTGCCATCATGGTAGGGGAGGGACCGAACACCGGGGAGCTGTTTTTT
v_call: TRBV10-3
d_call: TRBD2
j_call: TRBJ2-2
clone_size: -

cdr3_aa: CASSYAQAPTYEQYF
cdr3_nt: TGCGCCAGCAGCTACGCCCAGGCCCCGACCTACGAGCAGTACTTC
v_call: TRBV5-1
d_call: -
j_call: TRBJ2-7
clone_size: many

cdr3_aa: CSARQGARGGGGTYNEQFF
cdr3_nt: TGCAGTGCAAGACAGGGGGCGCGGGGCGGCGGGGGTACCTACAATGAGCAGTTCTTC
v_call: TRBV20-1
d_call: TRBD1
j_call: TRBJ2-1
clone_size: -

cdr3_aa: CATSRDRWTGVGEQYF
cdr3_nt: TGTGCCACCAGCAGAGATCGTTGGACAGGGGTGGGCGAGCAGTACTTC
v_call: TRBV15
d_call: TRBD1
j_call: TRBJ2-7
clone_size: many

cdr3_aa: CSSSDETNEQFF
cdr3_nt: TGCAGCTCCTCGGACGAAACCAATGAGCAGTTCTTC
v_call: TRBV29-1
d_call: -
j_call: TRBJ2-1
clone_size: -

cdr3_aa: CASSLAGQTNQPQHF
cdr3_nt: TGTGCCAGCAGCTTAGCGGGACAAACCAATCAGCCCCAGCATTTT
v_call: TRBV7-9
d_call: -
j_call: TRBJ1-5
clone_size: -

cdr3_aa: CSVTRSAVEAFF
cdr3_nt: TGCAGCGTTACCAGGTCGGCTGTTGAAGCTTTCTTT
v_call: TRBV29-1
d_call: -
j_call: TRBJ1-1
clone_size: many

cdr3_aa: CASSQNQGGFAETQYF
cdr3_nt: TGTGCCAGCAGCCAAAACCAGGGAGGGTTCGCAGAGACCCAGTACTTC
v_call: TRBV14
d_call: TRBD2
j_call: TRBJ2-5
clone_size: few

cdr3_aa: CASSLVGQRPYEQYF
cdr3_nt: TGTGCCAGCAGCTTAGTAGGACAGCGGCCCTACGAGCAGTACTTC
v_call: TRBV7-8
d_call: -
j_call: TRBJ2-7
clone_size: many

cdr3_aa: CASSLGSAGGELFF
cdr3_nt: TGTGCTAGCAGCTTAGGAAGCGCAGGAGGGGAGCTGTTTTTT
v_call: TRBV7-7
d_call: -
j_call: TRBJ2-2
clone_size: many

cdr3_aa: CASSPSLDWRGTEAFF
cdr3_nt: TGTGCCAGCAGCCCCAGCCTGGATTGGAGGGGCACTGAAGCTTTCTTT
v_call: TRBV7-4
d_call: -
j_call: TRBJ1-1
clone_size: few

cdr3_aa: CASSGDRGGDEQFF
cdr3_nt: TGTGCCAGCAGCGGAGACAGGGGGGGGGATGAGCAGTTCTTC
v_call: TRBV11-2
d_call: TRBD1
j_call: TRBJ2-1
clone_size: -

cdr3_aa: CASRLGRVEETQYF
cdr3_nt: TGTGCCAGCAGATTAGGGAGGGTCGAAGAGACCCAGTACTTC
v_call: TRBV28
d_call: TRBD2
j_call: TRBJ2-5
clone_size: many

cdr3_aa: CASSLGFEYGETQYF
cdr3_nt: TGTGCCAGCAGTTTAGGGTTCGAGTACGGGGAGACCCAGTACTTC
v_call: TRBV27
d_call: -
j_call: TRBJ2-5
clone_size: many

cdr3_aa: CSVGQGKGHEQYF
cdr3_nt: TGCAGCGTAGGACAGGGTAAAGGTCACGAGCAGTACTTC
v_call: TRBV29-1
d_call: TRBD1
j_call: TRBJ2-7
clone_size: many